The 7 T cell receptor beta chains reported below all come from one sample, sequenced in a study of blood T cells in healthy people across ages. Primers used in a second PCR of roughly 7 to 12 cycles were a sample-barcoded 5' primer and a J-beta primer mix. TCRdb reprocessed the 5' RACE reads via MiXCR and lists one record per CDR3 protein. The sample lists 1.5 million to 2 million distinct CDR3 sequences, 28% occurring once. Material for sequencing was blood. The origin of the receptors is a woman aged 25 to 39 in good health.

At least ten counts were recorded for this clonotype. The V and J genes are TRBV5-5 and TRBJ2-5; no firm D call. CDR3 length: 14 residues. Germline-derived CDR1 and CDR2 are SGHKS and YYEKEE (reference sequence). Trimming took 0 bases from V and 5 from J, leaving 11 bases between them. The CDR3 nucleotides read TGTGCCAGCAGCTTGGTTCCGACGAGTGAGACCCAGTACTTC. This translates into CASSLVPTSETQYF.

The chain is built from TRBV6-5 and TRBJ1-1; D call uncertain. Germline assignment: CDR1 MNHEY and CDR2 SVGAGI. Trimming stripped 6 bases from V and 3 bases from J, with 17 bases between. This CDR3 contains 15 residues. CDR3 DNA sequence: TGTGCCAGCAGAAACTCTCCTCCGCAGGACACTGAAGCTTTCTTT. Amino acids: CASRNSPPQDTEAFF.

This clonotype was observed at least ten times. V is TRBV5-1 and J is TRBJ2-7; unclear D gene. V shed 0 bases and J shed 6 bases, with 10 bases lying between them. CDR1 and CDR2 from the germline V gene are SGHRS and YFSETQ. The CDR3 runs to 13 residues. The CDR3 reads CASSLADRGEQYF. The CDR3 DNA is TGCGCCAGCAGCTTGGCCGATCGAGGCGAGCAGTACTTC.

The chain links TRBV12-3 or TRBV12-4 to TRBJ1-1; no clear D gene. The CDR3 is 11 amino acids. V was pared by 6 bases and J by 7 bases, with 9 bases between. The CDR3 sequence is CASRSFNEAFF. CDR3 nucleotide sequence: TGTGCCAGCAGAAGCTTTAATGAAGCTTTCTTT.

This clonotype has just a few counts. The chain combines TRBV4-3 with TRBJ1-4; 7 bases align to TRBD1. The CDR3 contains 15 residues. The ends lost 0 bases at V and 4 bases at J; junction bases unmatched: 2. Germline CDR1 LGHNA, CDR2 YSLEER. The CDR3 nucleotides read TGCGCCAGCAGCCAAGATCGACAGGGTAATGAAAAACTGTTTTTT. The encoded protein is CASSQDRQGNEKLFF.

The chain combines TRBV5-1 with TRBJ1-1; weak D call: TRBD1 (6 bases). CDR3 length: 15 amino acids. CDR1 SGHRS and CDR2 YFSETQ come from the germline V gene. Trimming shortened V by 8 bases and J by 7 bases, and 24 bases separated the two germline ends. In DNA, the CDR3 is TGCGCCAGACCCCATCGGCAGGGGACCCTAATTGAAGCTTTCTTT. Its protein product is CARPHRQGTLIEAFF. Based on the CDR3 plus reference TRBV5-1 and TRBJ1-1, the full variable domain is KAGVTQTPRYLIKTRGQQVTLSCSPISGHRSVSWYQQTPGQGLQFLFEYFSETQRNKGNFPGRFSGRQFSNSRSEMNVSTLELGDSALYLCARPHRQGTLIEAFFGQGTRLTVV.

Remarks on this clonotype: This likely comes from a read error, as the CDR3 has no conserved phenylalanine or tryptophan at its end. The J gene is TRBJ2-1, the V gene TRBV25-1; 8 bases map to TRBD2. Germline V gives CDR1 MGHDK, CDR2 SYGVNS. CDR3 length: 17 amino acids. V shed 2 bases and J 0 bases; nucleotides not matched to a gene: 6. CDR3 region: CASSEGGGGPSYNEQFV. The CDR3 coding sequence is TGTGCCAGCAGTGAAGGAGGCGGGGGGCCCTCCTACAATGAGCAGTTCGTC.